This T cell receptor beta chain was identified during a study of T cells in Graves' hyperthyroidism and ophthalmopathy. TCR beta CDR3 region amplification was performed from RNA transcripts. TCR CDR3 underwent first-round RT-PCR with the HTBI primer set. TCRdb reprocessed the multiplex PCR reads via MiXCR and lists one record per CDR3 protein. The sample lists around 400,000 distinct CDR3 sequences, just under 25% occurring once. V lost 6 bases to trimming and J lost 7 bases; unmatched junction nucleotides: 15. There are 16 residues in the CDR3. Germline-derived CDR1 and CDR2 are MNHNS and SASEGT. The sequenced sample consisted of blood. The chain employs TRBV6-1 and TRBJ2-7; 10 nucleotides align to TRBD2. This clonotype was obtained from a man aged 50 to 59 with Graves' hyperthyroidism. Here the CDR3 DNA reads TGTGCCAGCAGCCCCCTGAGCCTAGCGGGAGAGGGGGAGCAGTACTTC. It encodes CASSPLSLAGEGEQYF.